Following are 23 T cell receptor beta chains from one sample sequenced in a study of shared clonotypes between healthy human individuals. TCRdb keeps only in-frame clones here, not all; method: immunoSEQ multiplex PCR. The sample consists of about 600,000 clones, more than 95% of them appearing once. Sequencing input: naive CD4+ T cells sorted from blood. As for subset: CD45RA+ positively selected. The receptors originated from a woman aged 25 to 39 in good health.

V is TRBV9 and J is TRBJ2-1; D ambiguous. CDR3 length: 16 amino acids. Germline V gives CDR1 SGDLS, CDR2 YYNGEE. V lost 0 bases, J lost 0 bases, and 10 bases lay in between. CDR3 in amino acids: CASSVASVISYNEQFF. The CDR3 bases are TGTGCCAGCAGCGTAGCGTCCGTCATCTCCTACAATGAGCAGTTCTTC.

This clone was recorded only once. The DNA for the CDR3 is TGTGCCAGCAGCTTAGACAGGGGGGGAGGTGGGCATCAGCCCCAGCATTTT. Its translation: CASSLDRGGGGHQPQHF. The chain has TRBV5-8 and TRBJ1-5; 9 bases agree with TRBD1. Losses at the gene ends were 2 bases for V and 5 bases for J; bases not matched to a gene: 11. This CDR3 comprises 17 residues. Germline V lookup: CDR1 SGHTS, CDR2 YDEGEE.

The chain employs TRBV19 and TRBJ1-5; D unresolved. V dropped 4 bases and J dropped 4 bases, with 14 bases sitting between them. This CDR3 comprises 15 residues. Germline V gene sequence: CDR1 LNHDA, CDR2 SQIVND (reference sequence). CDR3 protein: CASSRVVPANQPQHF. CDR3 sequence (DNA): TGTGCCAGTAGTAGGGTGGTCCCAGCAAATCAGCCCCAGCATTTT.

The chain employs TRBV10-1 and TRBJ2-1, with D possibly called TRBD1 or TRBD2 (5 bases each). The germline V gene encodes CDR1 WNHNN and CDR2 SYGVQD (reference sequence). This CDR3 has 11 amino acids. Trimming stripped 8 bases from V and 14 bases from J, with 16 bases between. The CDR3 DNA sequence: TGCGCCAGCCGAAACCACGGGACGGAGTTCTTC. This codes for CASRNHGTEFF.

This rearrangement joins TRBV6-1 to TRBJ2-7, with 7 bases matching TRBD1. Germline V gene data show CDR1 as MNHNS and CDR2 as SASEGT. J lost 2 bases, V lost 9 bases, and 7 bases had no gene match. This CDR3 is 13 amino acids long. The CDR3 loop reads CASTRDRAYEQYF. DNA for the CDR3: TGTGCCAGTACCCGGGACAGAGCCTACGAGCAGTACTTC.

This clone came up once. This chain connects TRBV28 to TRBJ2-2; 7 positions match TRBD2. This CDR3 is 16 amino acids long. In germline, CDR1 is MDHEN, CDR2 SYDVKM. Trimming cost V 4 bases and J 2 bases; bases outside gene matches: 7. In DNA form, the CDR3 reads TGTGCCAGCAGTTCTCTCGGGACTATAAACACCGGGGAGCTGTTTTTT. It codes for CASSSLGTINTGELFF.

The V call is TRBV18, the J call TRBJ2-6, with no clear D. The CDR3 loop spans 16 amino acids. The V and J ends lost 6 bases and 2 bases respectively, with 14 bases between them. Germline values: CDR1 KGHSH, CDR2 LQKENI. The CDR3 coding sequence is TGTGCCAGCTCGCGGCCCCAAGCCACTGGGGCCAACGTCCTGACTTTC. It yields the protein CASSRPQATGANVLTF.

The CDR3 coding sequence is TGTGCCAGTAGTAAGCGGGACGCGAACACCGGGGAGCTGTTTTTT. Protein product: CASSKRDANTGELFF. The chain uses TRBV19 and TRBJ2-2; 7 bases map to TRBD2. The V gene's germline CDR1 is LNHDA and CDR2 SQIVND (reference sequence). V was clipped by 4 bases and J by 0 bases; unmatched bases: 2. The CDR3 spans 15 residues. Combining the CDR3 with reference TRBV19 and TRBJ2-2 gives the whole variable domain DGGITQSPKYLFRKEGQNVTLSCEQNLNHDAMYWYRQDPGQGLRLIYYSQIVNDFQKGDIAEGYSVSREKKESFPLTVTSAQKNPTAFYLCASSKRDANTGELFFGEGSRLTVL.

V usage is TRBV28 and J usage is TRBJ2-1, with TRBD2 identical over 10 bases. CDR1 MDHEN and CDR2 SYDVKM come from the germline V gene. CDR3 length: 16 amino acids. The V segment lost 6 bases and the J segment 0 bases; nucleotides outside the gene matches: 5. The CDR3 DNA sequence: TGTGCCAGCAGACCTAGCGGGAGAGGCTCCTACAATGAGCAGTTCTTC. It yields the protein CASRPSGRGSYNEQFF.

The chain joins TRBV28 to TRBJ2-3; 8 positions match TRBD2. Trimming took 7 bases from V and 0 from J; bases not matched to a gene: 6. CDR3 size: 15 residues. CDR1 MDHEN and CDR2 SYDVKM come from the germline V gene. In nucleotides, the CDR3 is TGTGCCAGCACCTTACTAGCGGCTAGCACAGATACGCAGTATTTT. Encoded protein: CASTLLAASTDTQYF.

The rearrangement links TRBV28 to TRBJ2-7; TRBD2 is a possible D gene (6 bases). V dropped 6 bases and J dropped 1 base, with 13 bases sitting between them. The CDR3 contains 14 residues. Germline V CDR1 and CDR2: MDHEN, SYDVKM. CDR3 coding DNA: TGTGCCAGCAGCCCCTTCGGGGGATCCTACGAGCAGTACTTC. Protein product: CASSPFGGSYEQYF.

The chain is built from TRBV29-1 and TRBJ2-7; 7 positions agree with TRBD1. The CDR3 extends over 12 amino acids. Germline values: CDR1 SQVTM, CDR2 ANQGSEA. V shed 5 bases, J shed 2 bases, and the junction held 3 bases outside the gene matches. CDR3 sequence reads: CSVQGDPYEQYF. The CDR3 DNA follows: TGCAGCGTTCAGGGGGACCCCTACGAGCAGTACTTC.

The chain couples TRBV18 to TRBJ1-5; TRBD1 is a possible D gene (5 bases). The CDR3 runs 17 residues. V lost 3 bases and J lost 2, with 17 bases in between. Germline values: CDR1 KGHSH, CDR2 LQKENI. The CDR3, as DNA: TGTGCCAGCTCACCCGAGTTGGGGCGGGGCGGCAATCAGCCCCAGCATTTT. Translation gives CASSPELGRGGNQPQHF.

The chain recombines TRBV28 with TRBJ2-7; D uncertain. The CDR3 loop spans 14 amino acids. Germline-derived CDR1 and CDR2 are MDHEN and SYDVKM. The ends were cut back, 6 bases at V and 6 bases at J, with 18 bases in the middle. The CDR3 region has the DNA TGTGCCAGCAGAACCCCGTCGTCAGGCTCCGAGCAGTACTTC. Its protein is CASRTPSSGSEQYF. The whole variable domain, remainder taken from reference TRBV28 and TRBJ2-7, is DVKVTQSSRYLVKRTGEKVFLECVQDMDHENMFWYRQDPGLGLRLIYFSYDVKMKEKGDIPEGYSVSREKKERFSLILESASTNQTSMYLCASRTPSSGSEQYFGPGTRLTVT.

The chain has TRBV11-2 and TRBJ1-4; perhaps TRBD1 as D (5 bases). CDR3 size: 15 residues. V lost 6 bases to trimming and J lost 0 bases, with 11 bases between them. Per germline, CDR1 SGHAT and CDR2 FQNNGV. CDR3 bases: TGTGCCAGCAGATATTCAGGGACAACTAATGAAAAACTGTTTTTT. Residues: CASRYSGTTNEKLFF.

V is TRBV25-1 and J is TRBJ2-4; 10 bases map to TRBD2. CDR1 and CDR2 (germline): MGHDK, SYGVNS. J was trimmed by 8 bases and V by 3 bases; bases with no gene match: 1. The CDR3 length is 13 residues. The CDR3 sequence is CASSETSGHIQYF. The CDR3, as DNA: TGTGCCAGCAGTGAGACTAGCGGGCACATTCAGTACTTC.

Points on this clone: The junction differs from germline at one of its ends, possibly a read error. This sequence joins TRBV19 and TRBJ1-2; possible D gene TRBD1, 6 bases. The CDR3 consists of 12 residues. Germline CDR1 LNHDA, CDR2 SQIVND (reference sequence). The CDR3 bases are TGTGCCAGTAGTATAGCTCGGGGACATTACGCCTTC. It encodes CASSIARGHYAF. Full variable domain (missing parts from reference TRBV19 and TRBJ1-2): DGGITQSPKYLFRKEGQNVTLSCEQNLNHDAMYWYRQDPGQGLRLIYYSQIVNDFQKGDIAEGYSVSREKKESFPLTVTSAQKNPTAFYLCASSIARGHYAFGSGTRLTVV.

The chain couples TRBV7-9 to TRBJ2-1; 7 bases align to TRBD1. Germline V CDR1 and CDR2: SEHNR, FQNEAQ (reference sequence). With V trimmed by 5 bases and J by 4 bases, 14 bases remained unmatched. CDR3 length: 17 amino acids. This CDR3 is CASSNFRDREQYNEQFF. CDR3 bases: TGTGCCAGCAGCAACTTCCGAGACAGGGAGCAATACAATGAGCAGTTCTTC.

V gene TRBV11-2 combines with J gene TRBJ1-5, with no clear D. Trimming took 6 bases from V and 7 from J, leaving 13 bases between them. This CDR3 is built from 13 residues. Germline lookup yields CDR1 SGHAT and CDR2 FQNNGV. CDR3 nucleotides: TGTGCCAGCAGTCCCGGGCTGGGCCAGCCCCAGCATTTT. This gives the protein CASSPGLGQPQHF.

This clone showed up just once. The rearrangement links TRBV15 to TRBJ1-2, with 7 bases matching TRBD1. The CDR3 spans 15 residues. Germline CDR1 and CDR2: LNHNV and YYDKDF (reference sequence). Losses at the gene ends were 3 bases for V and 0 bases for J; bases not matched to a gene: 4. The CDR3 region has the DNA TGTGCCACCAGCAGCGACAGGGTAGCTAACTATGGCTACACCTTC. Amino acids: CATSSDRVANYGYTF.

The V call is TRBV18, the J call TRBJ2-6; D ambiguous. This CDR3 contains 15 residues. Germline-derived CDR1 and CDR2 are KGHSH and LQKENI. V lost 5 bases and J 0 bases, leaving 8 bases between the germline ends. The CDR3 loop is CASSEETSGANVLTF. In DNA, the CDR3 is TGTGCCAGCTCAGAGGAAACCTCTGGGGCCAACGTCCTGACTTTC.

This clone showed up just a few times. This chain uses TRBV27 with TRBJ2-2; 7 bases line up with TRBD1. The CDR3 totals 14 residues. V trimming: 2 bases; J trimming: 6 bases; junction bases outside the gene matches: 3. CDR1 and CDR2 from the germline V gene are MNHEY and SMNVEV (reference sequence). The DNA for the CDR3 is TGTGCCAGCAGTTTAGACAGGGCGGCCGGGGAGCTGTTTTTT. Protein sequence: CASSLDRAAGELFF.

CDR3 protein: CASRPGLAGGGELFF. CDR3 DNA: TGTGCCAGCAGGCCGGGACTAGCGGGAGGTGGGGAGCTGTTTTTT. The rearrangement links TRBV28 to TRBJ2-2; TRBD2 agrees at 15 bases. The germline V gene has CDR1 MDHEN and CDR2 SYDVKM. The CDR3 contains 15 residues. Germline trimming cut 6 bases from V and 8 bases from J; bases unmatched to any gene: 4.